These T cell receptor beta chains were read from a single sample in a study of identical twins. TCRdb fed the 5' RACE reads into MiXCR, producing one record per CDR3 protein. The sample consists of approximately 140,000 distinct CDR3 sequences, 3% to 4.5% of them appearing once. Material for sequencing was memory T cells sorted from blood. The receptors derive from a man between 18 and 35 years old in good health. CDR3s include the opening cysteine and the closing phenylalanine or tryptophan. A D gene is named only where the DNA matches it firmly. Clone size appears in some rows only: once, few, many, or a class for an expanded clone.

D gene: NA; V gene: TRBV6-2/TRBV6-3; J gene: TRBJ1-5; CDR3 length: 14; clone size: many; CDR3 protein: CASSLIDANQPQHF; CDR3 DNA: TGTGCCAGCAGTCTAATTGATGCCAATCAGCCCCAGCATTTT
D gene: NA; V gene: TRBV7-9; J gene: TRBJ2-2; CDR3 length: 12; clone size: few; CDR3 protein: CASSLAEGELFF; CDR3 DNA: TGTGCCAGCAGCTTAGCGGAAGGGGAGCTGTTTTTT
D gene: TRBD1; V gene: TRBV5-1; J gene: TRBJ2-1; CDR3 length: 17; clone size: many; CDR3 protein: CASSLEPGGSTLGEQFF; CDR3 DNA: TGCGCCAGCAGCTTGGAACCAGGGGGCAGTACTCTTGGTGAGCAGTTCTTC
D gene: NA; V gene: TRBV5-1; J gene: TRBJ2-7; CDR3 length: 17; clone size: many; CDR3 protein: CASSSGPVAVSSYEQYF; CDR3 DNA: TGCGCCAGCAGCTCCGGCCCTGTAGCGGTTAGCTCCTACGAGCAGTACTTC
D gene: NA; V gene: TRBV27; J gene: TRBJ2-7; CDR3 length: 13; clone size: many; CDR3 protein: CATRDFPLDEQYF; CDR3 DNA: TGTGCCACCAGGGACTTCCCCCTCGACGAGCAGTACTTC
D gene: NA; V gene: TRBV5-5; J gene: TRBJ1-5; CDR3 length: 15; clone size: many; CDR3 protein: CASRPIGTGNQPQHF; CDR3 DNA: TGTGCCAGCAGACCCATCGGGACGGGCAATCAGCCCCAGCATTTT
D gene: NA; V gene: TRBV18; J gene: TRBJ1-1; CDR3 length: 15; clone size: many; CDR3 protein: CASSPPGRSDTEAFF; CDR3 DNA: TGTGCCAGCTCACCACCGGGTAGGTCGGACACTGAAGCTTTCTTT
D gene: NA; V gene: TRBV29-1; J gene: TRBJ1-2; CDR3 length: 13; clone size: NA; CDR3 protein: CSVTRGGWGGYTF; CDR3 DNA: TGCAGCGTCACGAGGGGGGGCTGGGGTGGCTACACCTTC
D gene: NA; V gene: TRBV15; J gene: TRBJ2-1; CDR3 length: 15; clone size: many; CDR3 protein: CATSPSRILGNEQFF; CDR3 DNA: TGTGCCACCAGCCCCTCACGGATCCTCGGCAATGAGCAGTTCTTC
D gene: NA; V gene: TRBV7-6; J gene: TRBJ2-3; CDR3 length: 14; clone size: many; CDR3 protein: CASSLGQGPDTQYF; CDR3 DNA: TGTGCCAGCAGCTTGGGGCAGGGGCCAGATACGCAGTATTTT
D gene: NA; V gene: TRBV11-3; J gene: TRBJ2-3; CDR3 length: 13; clone size: many; CDR3 protein: CASSSLRTDTQYF; CDR3 DNA: TGTGCCAGCAGCTCCCTAAGGACAGATACGCAGTATTTT
D gene: TRBD2; V gene: TRBV13; J gene: TRBJ2-1; CDR3 length: 15; clone size: many; CDR3 protein: CASSLVVGGRDEQFF; CDR3 DNA: TGTGCCAGCAGCTTAGTGGTGGGAGGGAGAGATGAGCAGTTCTTC
D gene: NA; V gene: TRBV30; J gene: TRBJ2-3; CDR3 length: 14; clone size: NA; CDR3 protein: CAWSAGNRADTQYF; CDR3 DNA: TGTGCCTGGAGCGCCGGGAACAGGGCAGATACGCAGTATTTT
D gene: TRBD2; V gene: TRBV11-2; J gene: TRBJ2-7; CDR3 length: 16; clone size: many; CDR3 protein: CASSSGGFGTSYEQYF; CDR3 DNA: TGTGCCAGCAGCTCGGGGGGGTTTGGGACCTCCTACGAGCAGTACTTC
D gene: TRBD2; V gene: TRBV5-6; J gene: TRBJ2-2; CDR3 length: 18; clone size: many; CDR3 protein: CASSLPGLAGSNTGELFF; CDR3 DNA: TGTGCCAGCAGCTTGCCGGGACTAGCGGGATCGAACACCGGGGAGCTGTTTTTT
D gene: NA; V gene: TRBV12-3/TRBV12-4; J gene: TRBJ2-7; CDR3 length: 14; clone size: many; CDR3 protein: CASSPRARSYEQYF; CDR3 DNA: TGTGCCAGCAGTCCCCGGGCCCGTTCCTACGAGCAGTACTTC
D gene: TRBD2; V gene: TRBV5-1; J gene: TRBJ2-2; CDR3 length: 17; clone size: many; CDR3 protein: CASSPRTGGSNTGELFF; CDR3 DNA: TGCGCCAGCAGCCCCCGCACGGGAGGATCGAACACCGGGGAGCTGTTTTTT
D gene: NA; V gene: TRBV7-9; J gene: TRBJ1-2; CDR3 length: 14; clone size: few; CDR3 protein: CASSLEYRDYGYTF; CDR3 DNA: TGTGCCAGCAGCTTAGAGTACAGGGACTATGGCTACACCTTC
D gene: NA; V gene: TRBV12-3/TRBV12-4; J gene: TRBJ2-2; CDR3 length: 16; clone size: many; CDR3 protein: CASSFRSAGADGELFF; CDR3 DNA: TGTGCCAGCAGTTTCCGCTCTGCGGGTGCGGACGGGGAGCTGTTTTTT
D gene: TRBD2; V gene: TRBV10-3; J gene: TRBJ2-1; CDR3 length: 16; clone size: many; CDR3 protein: CAISDLTSGRAFEQFF; CDR3 DNA: TGTGCCATCAGTGACCTGACTAGCGGGAGGGCCTTTGAGCAGTTCTTC
D gene: TRBD2; V gene: TRBV10-3; J gene: TRBJ2-7; CDR3 length: 15; clone size: many; CDR3 protein: CAISETLAGSDEQYF; CDR3 DNA: TGTGCCATCAGTGAGACGCTAGCGGGAAGCGACGAGCAGTACTTC
D gene: TRBD2; V gene: TRBV3-1; J gene: TRBJ2-7; CDR3 length: 18; clone size: many; CDR3 protein: CASSQGGSGRSSSYEQYF; CDR3 DNA: TGTGCCAGCAGCCAAGGGGGCAGCGGGAGGTCTTCCTCCTACGAGCAGTACTTC
D gene: NA; V gene: TRBV1; J gene: TRBJ1-1; CDR3 length: 11; clone size: many; CDR3 protein: CTSSHHTEAFF; CDR3 DNA: TGCACCAGCAGCCATCACACTGAAGCTTTCTTT
D gene: TRBD2; V gene: TRBV6-1; J gene: TRBJ2-1; CDR3 length: 17; clone size: few; CDR3 protein: CASSEVPGLAGGGEQFF; CDR3 DNA: TGTGCCAGCAGCGAAGTCCCGGGACTAGCGGGAGGGGGTGAGCAGTTCTTC
D gene: TRBD2; V gene: TRBV20-1; J gene: TRBJ2-1; CDR3 length: 16; clone size: many; CDR3 protein: CSVSTVKREAHNEQFF; CDR3 DNA: TGCAGTGTTTCTACTGTTAAGCGGGAGGCCCACAATGAGCAGTTCTTC
D gene: TRBD2; V gene: TRBV4-2; J gene: TRBJ2-1; CDR3 length: 21; clone size: few; CDR3 protein: CASSQSPPLTLPGLAVNEQFF; CDR3 DNA: TGTGCCAGCAGCCAGAGCCCCCCCCTTACACTTCCGGGACTAGCTGTCAATGAGCAGTTCTTC
D gene: TRBD1; V gene: TRBV20-1; J gene: TRBJ2-5; CDR3 length: 15; clone size: many; CDR3 protein: CSARVGTGARETQYF; CDR3 DNA: TGCAGTGCTAGAGTCGGGACAGGGGCTAGGGAGACCCAGTACTTC
D gene: NA; V gene: TRBV20-1; J gene: TRBJ2-1; CDR3 length: 14; clone size: many; CDR3 protein: CSALRTASYNEQFF; CDR3 DNA: TGCAGTGCTCTACGGACAGCCTCCTACAATGAGCAGTTCTTC
D gene: NA; V gene: TRBV9; J gene: TRBJ2-7; CDR3 length: 15; clone size: many; CDR3 protein: CASSPRSTGHYEQYF; CDR3 DNA: TGTGCCAGCAGCCCGCGATCGACAGGACACTACGAGCAGTACTTC
D gene: NA; V gene: TRBV6-1; J gene: TRBJ2-4; CDR3 length: 15; clone size: many; CDR3 protein: CASSERSGTGNIQYF; CDR3 DNA: TGTGCCAGCAGTGAACGGAGTGGTACGGGTAACATTCAGTACTTC
D gene: TRBD2; V gene: TRBV5-1; J gene: TRBJ2-3; CDR3 length: 16; clone size: many; CDR3 protein: CASSLSLAGVTDTQYF; CDR3 DNA: TGCGCCAGCAGCTTGTCCCTAGCGGGAGTGACAGATACGCAGTATTTT
D gene: NA; V gene: TRBV5-1; J gene: TRBJ1-4; CDR3 length: 19; clone size: many; CDR3 protein: CASSLAPRDQPATNEKLFF; CDR3 DNA: TGCGCCAGCAGCTTGGCCCCGAGGGACCAACCAGCAACTAATGAAAAACTGTTTTTT
D gene: NA; V gene: TRBV21-1; J gene: TRBJ1-1; CDR3 length: 16; clone size: many; CDR3 protein: CASSKAKGQVNTEAFF; CDR3 DNA: TGTGCCAGCAGCAAAGCTAAGGGACAGGTGAACACTGAAGCTTTCTTT
D gene: TRBD1; V gene: TRBV6-5; J gene: TRBJ2-1; CDR3 length: 15; clone size: many; CDR3 protein: CASSYAGQGANEQFF; CDR3 DNA: TGTGCCAGCAGTTACGCTGGACAGGGGGCGAATGAGCAGTTCTTC
D gene: NA; V gene: TRBV10-1; J gene: TRBJ2-1; CDR3 length: 12; clone size: many; CDR3 protein: CASRGLSGEQFF; CDR3 DNA: TGCGCCAGCAGGGGACTCTCTGGTGAGCAGTTCTTC
D gene: NA; V gene: TRBV11-3; J gene: TRBJ2-6; CDR3 length: 14; clone size: many; CDR3 protein: CASALSSGANVLTF; CDR3 DNA: TGTGCCAGCGCTCTGTCTAGTGGGGCCAACGTCCTGACTTTC
D gene: NA; V gene: TRBV5-8; J gene: TRBJ2-2; CDR3 length: 13; clone size: many; CDR3 protein: CASSWQNTGELFF; CDR3 DNA: TGTGCCAGCAGCTGGCAGAACACCGGGGAGCTGTTTTTT
D gene: NA; V gene: TRBV6-1; J gene: TRBJ1-3; CDR3 length: 16; clone size: many; CDR3 protein: CASSEADRGSGNTIYF; CDR3 DNA: TGTGCCAGCAGTGAGGCCGACAGAGGGTCTGGAAACACCATATATTTT
D gene: NA; V gene: TRBV5-6; J gene: TRBJ2-5; CDR3 length: 17; clone size: NA; CDR3 protein: CASSLDTGERYQETQYF; CDR3 DNA: TGTGCCAGCAGCCTGGACACCGGGGAGAGGTACCAAGAGACCCAGTACTTC
D gene: NA; V gene: TRBV27; J gene: TRBJ2-1; CDR3 length: 17; clone size: many; CDR3 protein: CASSLPAARGFTNEQFF; CDR3 DNA: TGTGCCAGCAGTTTACCAGCTGCCAGGGGTTTTACCAATGAGCAGTTCTTC
D gene: NA; V gene: TRBV5-1; J gene: TRBJ1-4; CDR3 length: 16; clone size: many; CDR3 protein: CASSLARQSTNEKLFF; CDR3 DNA: TGCGCCAGCAGCTTGGCCAGACAATCAACTAATGAAAAACTGTTTTTT
D gene: TRBD2; V gene: TRBV6-2/TRBV6-3; J gene: TRBJ2-7; CDR3 length: 17; clone size: many; CDR3 protein: CASSYGRTSGSLGEQYF; CDR3 DNA: TGTGCCAGCAGTTACGGTCGGACTAGCGGGAGTTTGGGGGAGCAGTACTTC
D gene: TRBD2; V gene: TRBV10-3; J gene: TRBJ2-2; CDR3 length: 16; clone size: many; CDR3 protein: CAISSTSGPGTGELFF; CDR3 DNA: TGTGCCATCAGTTCTACTAGCGGCCCCGGGACCGGGGAGCTGTTTTTT
D gene: NA; V gene: TRBV9; J gene: TRBJ2-7; CDR3 length: 13; clone size: many; CDR3 protein: CASSVGDPYEQYF; CDR3 DNA: TGTGCCAGCAGCGTTGGGGACCCCTACGAGCAGTACTTC
D gene: NA; V gene: TRBV20-1; J gene: TRBJ1-1; CDR3 length: 15; clone size: many; CDR3 protein: CSAKIGSTGLTEAFF; CDR3 DNA: TGCAGTGCTAAAATAGGGTCAACAGGACTCACTGAAGCTTTCTTT
D gene: NA; V gene: TRBV20-1; J gene: TRBJ2-5; CDR3 length: 13; clone size: many; CDR3 protein: CSASSGIQETQYF; CDR3 DNA: TGCAGTGCTAGTTCGGGAATTCAAGAGACCCAGTACTTC
D gene: TRBD1; V gene: TRBV7-7; J gene: TRBJ2-5; CDR3 length: 15; clone size: NA; CDR3 protein: CASSSDNRGTETQYF; CDR3 DNA: TGTGCCAGCAGCTCCGACAACAGGGGTACGGAGACCCAGTACTTC